Shown below are 15 T cell receptor beta chains from a single sample sequenced in a study of STAT3 mutations in large granular lymphocyte leukemia. Their specific antigens are unknown. Notes on the study in general: Every T-LGLL patient had at least one immunodominant TCRbeta clonotype.

Data came from immunoSEQ multiplex PCR; TCRdb stores just in-frame clones and leaves some out. The sample gives 5,000 to 7,000 clones, just under 95% of which show up once; 33% is in the top ten. Sequences were obtained from peripheral blood mononuclear cells. The receptors stem from a man aged 60-69 years with T-cell large granular lymphocyte leukemia. Some clones in this sample may be carry-over from other donors' samples.

This clone has only one observation. CDR3 amino acids: CASSLRASGPGELFF. CDR3 bases: TGTGCCAGCAGCCTAAGGGCTAGCGGTCCCGGGGAGCTGTTTTTT. The genes are TRBV9 and TRBJ2-2, with 7 bases identical to TRBD2. CDR1 and CDR2 from the germline V gene are SGDLS and YYNGEE. V lost 4 bases to trimming and J lost 6 bases; unmatched junction nucleotides: 9. The CDR3 runs to 15 residues.

The gene calls are TRBV29-1 and TRBJ2-1, with 12 bases that match TRBD2. Germline-derived CDR1 and CDR2 are SQVTM and ANQGSEA. The CDR3 consists of 12 residues. CDR3 protein: CGTSGPSGEQFF. In DNA, the CDR3 is TGCGGGACTAGCGGGCCCAGCGGGGAGCAGTTCTTC.

V is TRBV5-4 and J is TRBJ1-1, with 10 bases matching TRBD1. Germline CDR1 and CDR2: SGHNT and YYREEE (reference sequence). The trim removed 0 bases at V and 6 bases at J, leaving 5 bases unmatched. This CDR3 is 15 amino acids long. The CDR3 reads CASSLEGTGAAEAFF. The CDR3 DNA sequence: TGTGCCAGCAGCTTGGAAGGGACAGGGGCCGCTGAAGCTTTCTTT.

The CDR3 DNA sequence: TGCGCCAGCAGCCAAGAAAGTAAGGCTGGCACCATATATTTT. Its protein is CASSQESKAGTIYF. The V and J genes are TRBV4-3 and TRBJ1-3, with D hard to call. The V gene lost 0 bases and the J gene lost 9 bases, with 12 bases spanning the gap. Germline V lookup: CDR1 LGHNA, CDR2 YSLEER. This CDR3 spans 14 amino acids.

V and J are TRBV30 and TRBJ1-1, with a possible D match to TRBD1 (5 bases). This CDR3 has 13 amino acids. Germline V gene lookup returns CDR1 GTSNPN and CDR2 SVGIG (reference sequence). Trimming removed 4 bases at V and 6 bases at J, with 15 bases between. The CDR3 DNA reads TGTGCCTGGAATTTCGGGGGGGGAGCTGAAGCTTTCTTT. Translating gives CAWNFGGGAEAFF.

The chain has TRBV18 and TRBJ1-3; no clear D gene. V shed 3 bases and J shed 0 bases, with 9 bases lying between them. The CDR3 has 15 amino acids. The V gene's germline CDR1 is KGHSH and CDR2 LQKENI. Written as DNA, the CDR3 is TGTGCCAGCTCACCGGACTCCAGCTCTGGAAACACCATATATTTT. This gives the protein CASSPDSSSGNTIYF. Combining the CDR3 with reference TRBV18 and TRBJ1-3 gives the whole variable domain NAGVMQNPRHLVRRRGQEARLRCSPMKGHSHVYWYRQLPEEGLKFMVYLQKENIIDESGMPKERFSAEFPKEGPSILRIQQVVRGDSAAYFCASSPDSSSGNTIYFGEGSWLTVV.

The chain couples TRBV7-9 to TRBJ2-3, with D possibly matching TRBD2 (6 bases). Germline assignment: CDR1 SEHNR and CDR2 FQNEAQ (reference sequence). V was pared by 3 bases and J by 2 bases, with 9 bases between. This CDR3 has 14 residues. As DNA, the CDR3 is TGTGCCAGCAGCTTCGGGACTTCCACAGATACGCAGTATTTT. The encoded protein is CASSFGTSTDTQYF.

The gene calls are TRBV5-6 and TRBJ1-5; 10 bases are a match to TRBD1. The CDR3 sequence is 15 residues long. The ends lost 2 bases at V and 6 bases at J; junction bases unmatched: 5. Germline V gene data show CDR1 as SGHDT and CDR2 as YYEEEE. CDR3: CASSFGTGDSQPQHF. DNA of the CDR3: TGTGCCAGCAGCTTCGGGACAGGGGATTCTCAGCCCCAGCATTTT.

The gene calls are TRBV13 and TRBJ2-3; TRBD2 is a possible D gene (5 bases). This CDR3 comprises 14 residues. Germline V gene lookup returns CDR1 PRHDT and CDR2 FYEKMQ (reference sequence). Between the trimmed V and J ends, which lost 0 bases and 1 base, there was a span of 5 bases. The CDR3 bases are TGTGCCAGCAGCTTAGGGGAGGGCACAGATACGCAGTATTTT. This translates into CASSLGEGTDTQYF. The variable domain in full, with the rest retrieved from reference TRBV13 and TRBJ2-3, is AAGVIQSPRHLIKEKRETATLKCYPIPRHDTVYWYQQGPGQDPQFLISFYEKMQSDKGSIPDRFSAQQFSDYHSELNMSSLELGDSALYFCASSLGEGTDTQYFGPGTRLTVL.

This clone was seen only once. This chain links TRBV20-1 with TRBJ2-1, with D hard to call. Between the trimmed V and J ends, which lost 5 bases and 10 bases, there was a span of 9 bases. Per the germline V gene, CDR1 is DFQATT and CDR2 is SNEGSKA (reference sequence). The CDR3 has 10 amino acids. The CDR3 coding sequence is TGCAGTGCTGGCCAAGTAGAGCAGTTCTTC. It encodes CSAGQVEQFF.

The gene calls are TRBV6-6 and TRBJ1-2; TRBD1 might be the D (5 bases). The germline V gene encodes CDR1 MNHNY and CDR2 SVGAGI (reference sequence). CDR3 size: 14 residues. V was trimmed by 2 bases and J by 4 bases, leaving 11 bases between them. This chain's CDR3 is CASSYGQGLYGYTF. The DNA of the CDR3 is TGTGCCAGCAGTTACGGGCAGGGTCTCTATGGCTACACCTTC.

This rearrangement joins TRBV5-4 to TRBJ1-5; D perhaps matches TRBD1 (5 bases). Trimming stripped 1 base from V and 4 bases from J, with 12 bases between. Germline CDR1 and CDR2: SGHNT and YYREEE (reference sequence). The CDR3 covers 15 residues. The chain's CDR3 is CASSLKGDRNQPQHF. The CDR3 DNA reads TGTGCCAGCAGCTTGAAAGGAGACAGAAATCAGCCCCAGCATTTT.

This chain connects TRBV7-9 to TRBJ1-5, with D perhaps TRBD1 (5 bases). Trimming cost V 5 bases and J 7 bases, with 18 bases left between them. This CDR3 has 15 residues. Germline V gene data show CDR1 as SEHNR and CDR2 as FQNEAQ (reference sequence). CDR3 nucleotides: TGTGCCAGCAGCCAGGCCAGGGCCTTGGGACAGCCCCAGCATTTT. Its protein is CASSQARALGQPQHF.

The chain combines TRBV27 with TRBJ2-7, with TRBD1 matching over 9 bases. V was clipped by 6 bases and J by 3 bases; unmatched bases: 12. This CDR3 spans 16 amino acids. The V gene's germline CDR1 is MNHEY and CDR2 SMNVEV (reference sequence). CDR3 nucleotides: TGTGCCAGCAGATCGCCTCCGGGACAGGGACGCTACGAGCAGTACTTC. Encoded protein: CASRSPPGQGRYEQYF.

V gene TRBV7-4 combines with J gene TRBJ1-1; the match to TRBD1 covers 8 bases. From germline, CDR1 is SGHVT and CDR2 SQSDAQ. V lost 6 bases and J lost 6; bases outside the gene matches: 6. This CDR3 region has 13 residues. The CDR3 here is CASRKQGDAEAFF. The CDR3 DNA sequence: TGTGCCAGCAGGAAACAGGGGGACGCTGAAGCTTTCTTT. Full variable domain (missing parts from reference TRBV7-4 and TRBJ1-1): GAGVSQSPRYKVAKRGRDVALRCDSISGHVTLYWYRQTLGQGSEVLTYSQSDAQRDKSGRPSGRFSAERPERSVSTLKIQRTEQGDSAVYLCASRKQGDAEAFFGQGTRLTVV.